This passage covers 3 T cell receptor beta chains from one sample sequenced in a study of T cells in Graves' hyperthyroidism and ophthalmopathy. The investigators amplified TCR beta CDR3 regions from RNA transcripts. Researchers ran a first-round RT-PCR on the TCR CDR3 using the HTBI primer set. TCRdb used MiXCR to reprocess the multiplex PCR reads, holding one entry per CDR3 protein. Here the sample spans around 760,000 distinct CDR3 sequences, about a third being singletons. The sequenced material came from blood. The source is a woman aged 40-49 years with Graves' hyperthyroidism.

This clonotype was detected ten times or more. V gene TRBV20-1 combines with J gene TRBJ2-5; possibly TRBD1 for D (5 bases). The CDR3 contains 14 residues. V was cut by 7 bases and J by 1 base, with 16 bases left in between. Germline CDR1 reads DFQATT; CDR2 reads SNEGSKA (reference sequence). The CDR3: CSGIDHRGQETQYF. The CDR3 DNA is TGCAGTGGTATCGACCATAGGGGCCAAGAGACCCAGTACTTC.

The chain uses TRBV27 and TRBJ1-2; D not resolved. CDR3 length: 13 residues. The germline gives CDR1 MNHEY, CDR2 SMNVEV (reference sequence). The V gene lost 3 bases and the J gene lost 1 base, with 6 bases spanning the gap. Written as DNA, the CDR3 is TGTGCCAGCAGTTTTTGGGGTAACTATGGCTACACCTTC. Residues: CASSFWGNYGYTF.

This chain links TRBV9 with TRBJ2-2, with 9 bases identical to TRBD2. Germline values: CDR1 SGDLS, CDR2 YYNGEE. CDR3 size: 18 residues. The ends lost 4 bases at V and 4 bases at J; junction bases unmatched: 14. CDR3 residues: CASSIDLAGGPPTGELFF. CDR3 DNA sequence: TGTGCCAGCAGCATAGATCTGGCGGGGGGGCCTCCCACCGGGGAGCTGTTTTTT.